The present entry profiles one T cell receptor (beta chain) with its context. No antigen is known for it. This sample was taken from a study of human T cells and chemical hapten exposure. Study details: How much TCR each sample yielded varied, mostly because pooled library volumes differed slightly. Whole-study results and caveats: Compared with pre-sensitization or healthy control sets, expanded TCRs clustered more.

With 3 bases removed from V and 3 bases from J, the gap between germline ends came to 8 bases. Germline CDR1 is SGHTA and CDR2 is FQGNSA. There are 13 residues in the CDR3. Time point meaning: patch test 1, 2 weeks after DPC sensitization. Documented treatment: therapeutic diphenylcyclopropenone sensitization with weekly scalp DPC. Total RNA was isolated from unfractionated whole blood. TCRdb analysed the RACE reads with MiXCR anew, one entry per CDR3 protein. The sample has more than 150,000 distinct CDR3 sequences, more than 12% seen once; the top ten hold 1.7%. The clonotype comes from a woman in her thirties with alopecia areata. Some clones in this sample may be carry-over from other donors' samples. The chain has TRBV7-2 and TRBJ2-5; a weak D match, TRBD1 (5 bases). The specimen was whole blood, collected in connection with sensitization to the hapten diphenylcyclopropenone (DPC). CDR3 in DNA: TGTGCCAGCAGCTTTCAAGGGGAAGAGACCCAGTACTTC. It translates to CASSFQGEETQYF.